The 21 T cell receptor beta chains given below trace back to one sample, sequenced in a study of cytomegalovirus exposure and HLA in healthy donors. Researchers ran the PCR with 60 Vbeta and 13 Jbeta primers. Method: immunoSEQ multiplex PCR; TCRdb's copy keeps in-frame clones and lacks some. Of 95,000 to 100,000 clones listed, over 70% were seen once; the top ten hold less than 11%. Sequenced material: PBMCs. All receptors come from a man aged 50 or older in good health and CMV-seronegative.

V gene TRBV15 combines with J gene TRBJ2-7; D is perhaps TRBD1 (5 bases). The ends were cut back, 0 bases at V and 2 bases at J, with 14 bases in the middle. Germline V lookup: CDR1 LNHNV, CDR2 YYDKDF (reference sequence). This CDR3 has 16 amino acids. The CDR3 spells CATSRDGAVDTYEQYF. The CDR3 DNA reads TGTGCCACCAGCAGAGATGGGGCGGTGGATACCTACGAGCAGTACTTC.

The chain combines TRBV5-4 with TRBJ2-2; D perhaps matches TRBD1 (6 bases). Germline V gene lookup returns CDR1 SGHNT and CDR2 YYREEE (reference sequence). CDR3 length equals 15 residues. The V end lost 2 bases, the J end lost 1 base, and 9 bases lay between the germline ends. This CDR3 is CASSLQDRNTGELFF. CDR3 nucleotide sequence: TGTGCCAGCAGCTTACAGGACAGGAACACCGGGGAGCTGTTTTTT.

The genes are TRBV11-2 and TRBJ2-1, with 8 bases lining up with TRBD2. The trim removed 1 base at V and 8 bases at J, leaving 19 bases unmatched. Germline loops: CDR1 SGHAT, CDR2 FQNNGV. The CDR3 is 19 residues long. CDR3 nucleotide sequence: TGTGCCAGCAGCTTAGTGGCTAGCGGGCCTCCTACATGGGGGGATGAGCAGTTCTTC. Its translation is CASSLVASGPPTWGDEQFF.

The chain has TRBV6-4 and TRBJ1-1, with TRBD1 as a possible D gene (6 bases). Trimming cost V 8 bases and J 1 base, with 32 bases left between them. Germline lookup yields CDR1 MRHNA and CDR2 SNTAGT. CDR3 length equals 20 residues. CDR3 amino acids: CASFRRYERGIGVPNTEAFF. As DNA, the CDR3 is TGTGCCAGCTTTCGGAGGTATGAAAGGGGGATCGGGGTACCGAACACTGAAGCTTTCTTT.

The V gene is TRBV15, the J gene TRBJ2-2, with TRBD1 identical over 8 bases. There are 17 residues in the CDR3. The V gene end was trimmed by 4 bases and the J gene end by 0 bases; junction bases not matched to a gene: 7. Germline loops: CDR1 LNHNV, CDR2 YYDKDF (reference sequence). This CDR3 reads CATSKGTGGANTGELFF. The CDR3 region has the DNA TGTGCCACCAGCAAGGGCACAGGGGGAGCGAACACCGGGGAGCTGTTTTTT.

The chain uses TRBV9 and TRBJ2-1, with 10 bases aligning to TRBD2. CDR1 is SGDLS and CDR2 is YYNGEE in the germline V gene. The CDR3 has 15 amino acids. The V segment lost 0 bases and the J segment 7 bases; nucleotides outside the gene matches: 4. The CDR3 reads CASSVEPAGGNEQFF. The CDR3 DNA follows: TGTGCCAGCAGCGTAGAGCCAGCGGGAGGGAATGAGCAGTTCTTC.

This clone appeared a single time. J is TRBJ1-1 and V is TRBV6-5, with D hard to call. V was trimmed by 5 bases and J by 4 bases, leaving 11 bases between them. The CDR3 covers 13 residues. Germline lookup yields CDR1 MNHEY and CDR2 SVGAGI. CDR3 sequence: CASSRKRGTEAFF. For the CDR3, the DNA is TGTGCCAGCAGTCGAAAGAGAGGCACTGAAGCTTTCTTT.

This chain links TRBV9 with TRBJ1-5; D might be TRBD1 (6 bases). The CDR3 has 15 amino acids. Trimming took off 3 bases at V and 6 bases at J, with 16 bases between the two ends. The germline CDR1 and CDR2 sequences are SGDLS and YYNGEE. CDR3 sequence reads: CASSATGQWLQPQHF. CDR3 bases: TGTGCCAGCAGCGCCACGGGACAATGGCTTCAGCCCCAGCATTTT. Full variable domain (missing parts from reference TRBV9 and TRBJ1-5): DSGVTQTPKHLITATGQRVTLRCSPRSGDLSVYWYQQSLDQGLQFLIQYYNGEERAKGNILERFSAQQFPDLHSELNLSSLELGDSALYFCASSATGQWLQPQHFGDGTRLSIL.

A few counts support this clone. At one of its ends the junction is not consistent with the germline gene, which may arise from a read error. The V and J genes are TRBV7-9 and TRBJ1-2; 9 bases fit TRBD1. The V gene's germline CDR1 is SEHNR and CDR2 FQNEAQ (reference sequence). The CDR3 has 14 residues. DNA of the CDR3: TGTTCCAGCAGCCCCTGGACAGGGGACTATGGCTACACCTTC. As protein: CSSSPWTGDYGYTF.

V and J are TRBV7-8 and TRBJ2-4; 13 bases are a match to TRBD2. The CDR3 is 16 amino acids. Looked up from germline, CDR1 is SGHVS and CDR2 is FQNEAQ. J gave up 8 bases and V 6 bases, and 10 bases lay outside the gene matches. The CDR3 is CASSSQTSGGKYIQYF. The CDR3 nucleotides read TGTGCCAGCAGTTCACAGACTAGCGGGGGGAAATACATTCAGTACTTC.

This clone was seen a few times. The chain uses TRBV5-5 and TRBJ2-2, with D maybe TRBD1 (8 bases). V was shortened by 4 bases and J by 3 bases, with 13 bases between the two germline ends. Germline V gene lookup returns CDR1 SGHKS and CDR2 YYEKEE (reference sequence). The CDR3 runs to 15 residues. In DNA form, the CDR3 reads TGTGCCAGCAGCCAACAGGGGGGGGACACCGGGGAGCTGTTTTTT. Its translation is CASSQQGGDTGELFF.

This clone was seen a handful of times. The rearrangement joins TRBV29-1 to TRBJ1-2, with 10 bases aligning to TRBD1. CDR3 length equals 14 residues. Germline-derived CDR1 and CDR2 are SQVTM and ANQGSEA. V was pared by 6 bases and J by 4 bases, with 8 bases of the junction left unmatched. CDR3: CSVAGGQGGYGYTF. CDR3 sequence (DNA): TGCAGCGTCGCAGGCGGACAGGGGGGCTATGGCTACACCTTC.

The rearrangement links TRBV15 to TRBJ2-6; D uncertain. V lost 0 bases to trimming and J lost 10 bases, with 10 bases between them. This CDR3 has 14 amino acids. Germline CDR1 and CDR2: LNHNV and YYDKDF (reference sequence). The CDR3 bases are TGTGCCACCAGCAGAGATTCCCTTCGTAACGTCCTGACTTTC. Its protein product is CATSRDSLRNVLTF.

Of note for this clone: Compared with germline, one end of the junction differs, possibly owing to a read error. The chain links TRBV7-9 to TRBJ1-1, with D unclear. Germline CDR1 SEHNR, CDR2 FQNEAQ (reference sequence). The CDR3 runs to 12 residues. The CDR3 here is CSSSLSGGEAFF. The CDR3 DNA follows: TGTTCCAGCAGCCTCTCTGGCGGCGAAGCTTTCTTT.

This chain uses TRBV30 with TRBJ1-2; no clear D. V lost 2 bases and J lost 3, with 7 bases in between. The CDR3 covers 12 residues. Germline CDR1 is GTSNPN and CDR2 is SVGIG (reference sequence). CDR3 amino acids: CAWSLTDYGYTF. CDR3 in DNA: TGTGCCTGGAGTTTAACGGACTATGGCTACACCTTC. Using reference TRBV30 and TRBJ1-2 for the parts outside the CDR3, the full variable domain is SQTIHQWPATLVQPVGSPLSLECTVEGTSNPNLYWYRQAAGRGLQLLFYSVGIGQISSEVPQNLSASRPQDRQFILSSKKLLLSDSGFYLCAWSLTDYGYTFGSGTRLTVV.

The chain has TRBV28 and TRBJ1-2; maybe TRBD1 (6 bases). Germline values: CDR1 MDHEN, CDR2 SYDVKM. V lost 4 bases and J 6 bases, leaving 18 bases between the germline ends. The length of the CDR3 is 15 residues. CDR3 sequence reads: CASSWGTQGKDGYTF. The CDR3, as DNA: TGTGCCAGCAGTTGGGGCACCCAGGGGAAGGATGGCTACACCTTC.

This clone was picked up a small number of times. V gene TRBV11-1 combines with J gene TRBJ1-1; the D is unclear. CDR1 is SGHAT and CDR2 is FQDESV in the germline V gene (reference sequence). The V end was cut by 1 base, the J end by 0 bases, with 3 bases between. CDR3 length equals 13 residues. CDR3 sequence: CASSLDLNTEAFF. The DNA for the CDR3 is TGTGCCAGCAGCTTAGACTTGAACACTGAAGCTTTCTTT.

The rearrangement links TRBV7-9 to TRBJ2-3, with 7 bases aligning to TRBD1. From germline, CDR1 is SEHNR and CDR2 FQNEAQ (reference sequence). This CDR3 spans 14 amino acids. V lost 8 bases and J lost 5; bases outside the gene matches: 10. The CDR3 DNA reads as TGTGCCAGCGGGTTCAAGGGGGCAGGAGATACGCAGTATTTT. It specifies CASGFKGAGDTQYF.

This clone was detected a few times. The chain uses TRBV2 and TRBJ2-2; 7 bases agree with TRBD2. The CDR3 length is 14 residues. Germline trimming cut 10 bases from V and 4 bases from J; bases unmatched to any gene: 9. Germline V lookup: CDR1 SNHLY, CDR2 FYNNEI. The CDR3 spells CATTQRESTGELFF. The CDR3 DNA follows: TGTGCCACCACTCAGCGGGAATCCACCGGGGAGCTGTTTTTT. Based on the CDR3 plus reference TRBV2 and TRBJ2-2, the full variable domain is EPEVTQTPSHQVTQMGQEVILRCVPISNHLYFYWYRQILGQKVEFLVSFYNNEISEKSEIFDDQFSVERPDGSNFTLKIRSTKLEDSAMYFCATTQRESTGELFFGEGSRLTVL.

This clone was counted a single time. J is TRBJ1-1 and V is TRBV4-1; D unresolved. The CDR3 spans 14 residues. From germline, CDR1 is MGHRA and CDR2 YSYEKL. V was pared by 0 bases and J by 1 base, with 6 bases between. The CDR3 region is CASSQEGRNTEAFF. The CDR3, as DNA: TGCGCCAGCAGCCAAGAGGGCCGGAACACTGAAGCTTTCTTT.

The chain is built from TRBV4-2 and TRBJ1-3; unclear D gene. Germline V gene sequence: CDR1 LGHNA, CDR2 YNFKEQ. V was clipped by 1 base and J by 0 bases, with 10 bases between them. The CDR3 consists of 16 residues. Written as DNA, the CDR3 is TGTGCCAGCAGCCAAGTCGGGGAGATCTCTGGAAACACCATATATTTT. It is translated as CASSQVGEISGNTIYF.